The 11 T cell receptor beta chains listed next were all sequenced from one sample in a study of shared clonotypes between healthy human individuals. Sequencing used immunoSEQ multiplex PCR; TCRdb keeps in-frame clones, though not all of them. The data contain roughly 2.2 million clones, about 92% of them singletons. Sequencing was performed on naive CD4+ T cells from PBMCs. The subset here: CD45RA+ positively selected. These receptors were obtained from a man aged 18 to 35 in good health. Some clones in this sample may be carry-over from other donors' samples.

The CDR3 nucleotides are TGTGCCTGGAGTGTCGGGACAGGGGTTGCGGACATTCAGTACTTC. Residues: CAWSVGTGVADIQYF. The chain recombines TRBV30 with TRBJ2-4, with 10 bases that match TRBD1. J gave up 8 bases and V 0 bases, and 7 bases lay outside the gene matches. Germline CDR1 GTSNPN, CDR2 SVGIG (reference sequence). The CDR3 spans 15 residues.

The chain links TRBV27 to TRBJ2-1; 9 nucleotides align to TRBD2. CDR1 is MNHEY, CDR2 SMNVEV, per germline (reference sequence). Germline trimming cut 6 bases from V and 7 bases from J; bases unmatched to any gene: 16. This CDR3 contains 17 residues. Here the CDR3 reads CASSKISGGGERNEQFF. The CDR3 coding sequence is TGTGCCAGCAGCAAAATTAGCGGGGGCGGGGAAAGGAATGAGCAGTTCTTC.

V gene TRBV5-4 combines with J gene TRBJ2-6, with 7 bases fitting TRBD2. The germline V gene encodes CDR1 SGHNT and CDR2 YYREEE (reference sequence). The trim removed 6 bases at V and 4 bases at J, leaving 13 bases unmatched. The CDR3 is made up of 17 amino acids. The CDR3 region is CASTPPGGPFGANVLTF. In nucleotides, the CDR3 is TGTGCCAGCACCCCCCCGGGAGGCCCCTTCGGGGCCAACGTCCTGACTTTC.

The chain combines TRBV5-1 with TRBJ1-1; D call uncertain. The CDR3 runs to 14 residues. Germline V lookup: CDR1 SGHRS, CDR2 YFSETQ. The germline V and J ends were trimmed by 6 bases and 1 base, with 13 bases remaining between them. CDR3 bases: TGCGCCAGCAAGAGATCGGAACCGAACACTGAAGCTTTCTTT. It specifies CASKRSEPNTEAFF.

About this clone itself: This sample includes further DNA sequences coding for the same CDR3. This chain joins TRBV30 and TRBJ1-1; unclear D gene. V was pared by 2 bases and J by 1 base, with 5 bases between. The CDR3 covers 12 residues. Germline loops: CDR1 GTSNPN, CDR2 SVGIG (reference sequence). In DNA form, the CDR3 reads TGTGCCTGGAGTCCAAGGAACACTGAAGCTTTCTTT. Residues: CAWSPRNTEAFF.

The gene calls are TRBV30 and TRBJ2-7; either TRBD1 or TRBD2 may supply D (5 bases each). The ends were cut back, 3 bases at V and 5 bases at J, with 14 bases in the middle. This CDR3 comprises 13 residues. CDR1 is GTSNPN and CDR2 is SVGIG in the germline V gene (reference sequence). The CDR3 DNA reads TGTGCCTGGAGGGGGGAAACTCTCGACGAGCAGTACTTC. This sequence encodes CAWRGETLDEQYF.

With regard to this clone: Within the sample, other DNA sequences also encode this same CDR3. The V and J genes are TRBV7-2 and TRBJ2-5; TRBD1 might be the D (5 bases). CDR1 SGHTA and CDR2 FQGNSA come from the germline V gene. Trimming cost V 1 base and J 2 bases, with 8 bases left between them. The CDR3 covers 14 residues. The CDR3: CASSLGGRQETQYF. CDR3 nucleotides: TGTGCCAGCAGCTTAGGGGGCAGGCAAGAGACCCAGTACTTC. Using reference TRBV7-2 and TRBJ2-5 for the parts outside the CDR3, the full variable domain is GAGVSQSPSNKVTEKGKDVELRCDPISGHTALYWYRQSLGQGLEFLIYFQGNSAPDKSGLPSDRFSAERTGGSVSTLTIQRTQQEDSAVYLCASSLGGRQETQYFGPGTRLLVL.

This clone was recorded only once. V and J are TRBV30 and TRBJ1-2, with a weak D call TRBD1 (6 bases). In germline, CDR1 is GTSNPN, CDR2 SVGIG (reference sequence). V was trimmed by 3 bases and J by 1 base, leaving 18 bases between them. There are 16 residues in the CDR3. The CDR3 region is CAWSPPPTGYNYGYTF. The CDR3 nucleotides read TGTGCCTGGAGCCCTCCCCCGACAGGATATAACTATGGCTACACCTTC.

This rearrangement joins TRBV7-9 to TRBJ1-2, with D perhaps matching TRBD1 (5 bases). This CDR3 has 14 residues. V was shortened by 5 bases and J by 4 bases, with 14 bases between the two germline ends. Germline CDR1 is SEHNR and CDR2 is FQNEAQ (reference sequence). The CDR3 here is CASSPRGSSYGYTF. The CDR3 DNA reads as TGTGCCAGCAGCCCCCGGGGGTCTTCCTATGGCTACACCTTC.

The chain joins TRBV6-5 to TRBJ1-3; 7 positions match TRBD1. Germline-derived CDR1 and CDR2 are MNHEY and SVGAGI. V shed 0 bases, J shed 4 bases, and the junction held 3 bases outside the gene matches. The CDR3 extends over 15 amino acids. Here the CDR3 DNA reads TGTGCCAGCAGTTACTCGAACAGGGGAGGAAACACCATATATTTT. Translating gives CASSYSNRGGNTIYF.

The chain is built from TRBV9 and TRBJ2-1, with TRBD2 matching 8 bases. This CDR3 is 16 amino acids long. Trimming at V came to 0 bases and at J to 5 bases, leaving 7 bases not matched to a gene. Germline V gives CDR1 SGDLS, CDR2 YYNGEE. CDR3 loop: CASSVGAGGANNEQFF. Written as DNA, the CDR3 is TGTGCCAGCAGCGTAGGTGCGGGGGGCGCCAACAATGAGCAGTTCTTC.